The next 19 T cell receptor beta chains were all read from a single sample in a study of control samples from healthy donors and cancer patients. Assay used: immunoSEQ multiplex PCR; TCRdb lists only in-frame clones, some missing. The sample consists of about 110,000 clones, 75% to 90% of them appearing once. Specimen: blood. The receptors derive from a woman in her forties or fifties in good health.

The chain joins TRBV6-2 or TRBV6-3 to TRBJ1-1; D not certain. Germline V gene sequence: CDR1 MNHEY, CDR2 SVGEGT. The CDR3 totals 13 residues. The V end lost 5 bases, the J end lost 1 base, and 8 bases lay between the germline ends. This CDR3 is CASSPFSNTEAFF. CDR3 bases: TGTGCCAGCAGTCCATTCTCGAACACTGAAGCTTTCTTT.

The CDR3 spells CASSLNEVGYQPQHF. CDR3 DNA: TGTGCCAGCAGCTTAAATGAAGTAGGTTATCAGCCCCAGCATTTT. The chain joins TRBV7-8 to TRBJ1-5; D not certain. Germline V CDR1 and CDR2: SGHVS, FQNEAQ. Trimming pared 2 bases from V and 5 bases from J, leaving 13 bases between. The CDR3 has 15 amino acids.

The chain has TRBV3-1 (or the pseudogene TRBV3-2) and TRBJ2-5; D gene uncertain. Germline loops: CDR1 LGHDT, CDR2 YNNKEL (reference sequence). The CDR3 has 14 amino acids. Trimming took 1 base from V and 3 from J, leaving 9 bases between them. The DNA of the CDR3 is TGTGCCAGCAGCCAAGTAGGCAGCAAAGAGACCCAGTACTTC. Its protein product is CASSQVGSKETQYF.

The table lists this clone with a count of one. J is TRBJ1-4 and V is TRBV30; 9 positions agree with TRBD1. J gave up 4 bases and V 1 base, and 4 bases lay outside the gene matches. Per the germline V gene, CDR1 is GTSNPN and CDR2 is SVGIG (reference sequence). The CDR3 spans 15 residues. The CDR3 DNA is TGTGCCTGGAGTGCCGGACAGGGGCGTAATGAAAAACTGTTTTTT. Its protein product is CAWSAGQGRNEKLFF.

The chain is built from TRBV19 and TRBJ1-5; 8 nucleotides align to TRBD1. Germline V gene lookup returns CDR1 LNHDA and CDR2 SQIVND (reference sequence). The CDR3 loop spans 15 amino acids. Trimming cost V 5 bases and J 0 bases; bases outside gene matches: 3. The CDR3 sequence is CASSGQGYSNQPQHF. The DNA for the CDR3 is TGTGCCAGTAGTGGACAGGGATATAGCAATCAGCCCCAGCATTTT.

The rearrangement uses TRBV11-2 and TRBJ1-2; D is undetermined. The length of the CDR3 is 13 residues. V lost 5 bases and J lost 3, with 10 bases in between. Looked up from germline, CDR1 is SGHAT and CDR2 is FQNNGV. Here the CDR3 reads CASSRGPYYGYTF. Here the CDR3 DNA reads TGTGCCAGCAGCCGCGGGCCCTACTATGGCTACACCTTC.

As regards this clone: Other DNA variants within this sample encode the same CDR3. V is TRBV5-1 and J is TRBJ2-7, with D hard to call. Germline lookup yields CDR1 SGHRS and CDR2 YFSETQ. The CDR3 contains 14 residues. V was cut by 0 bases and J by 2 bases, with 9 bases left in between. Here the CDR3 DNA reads TGCGCCAGCAGCTTGGTGGTCAGCCCCTACGAGCAGTACTTC. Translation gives CASSLVVSPYEQYF.

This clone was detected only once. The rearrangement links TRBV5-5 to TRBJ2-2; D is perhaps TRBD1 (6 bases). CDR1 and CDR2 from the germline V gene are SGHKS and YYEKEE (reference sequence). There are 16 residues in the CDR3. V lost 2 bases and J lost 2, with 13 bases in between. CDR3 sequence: CASSFVGTPNTGELFF. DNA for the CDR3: TGTGCCAGCAGCTTTGTTGGGACACCTAACACCGGGGAGCTGTTTTTT.

The CDR3 is CASAGGRNEKLFF. The CDR3 DNA sequence: TGTGCCAGTGCCGGGGGTCGGAATGAAAAACTGTTTTTT. The chain carries TRBV7-2 and TRBJ1-4, with a possible D match to TRBD1 (5 bases). The CDR3 is made up of 13 amino acids. Between the trimmed V and J ends, which lost 9 bases and 5 bases, there was a span of 13 bases. Germline V gene lookup returns CDR1 SGHTA and CDR2 FQGNSA.

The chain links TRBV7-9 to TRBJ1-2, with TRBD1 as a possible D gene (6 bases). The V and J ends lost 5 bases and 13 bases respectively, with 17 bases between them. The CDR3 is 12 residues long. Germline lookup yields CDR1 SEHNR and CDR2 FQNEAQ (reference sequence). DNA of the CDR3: TGTGCCAGCAGCGATACTACAGGGTATGGCACCTTC. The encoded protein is CASSDTTGYGTF.

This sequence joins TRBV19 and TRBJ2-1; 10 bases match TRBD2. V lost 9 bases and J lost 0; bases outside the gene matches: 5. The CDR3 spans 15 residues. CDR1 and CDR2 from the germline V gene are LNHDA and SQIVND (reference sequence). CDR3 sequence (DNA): TGTGCCAGCGGAATAGCGGGGGGCTCCTACAATGAGCAGTTCTTC. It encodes CASGIAGGSYNEQFF.

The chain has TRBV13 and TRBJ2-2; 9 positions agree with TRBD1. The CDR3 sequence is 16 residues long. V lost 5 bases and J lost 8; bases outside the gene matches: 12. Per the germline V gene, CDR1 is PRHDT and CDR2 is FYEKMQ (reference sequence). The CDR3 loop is CASSAPRDRVPGELFF. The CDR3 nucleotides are TGTGCCAGCAGCGCCCCCCGGGACAGGGTACCGGGGGAGCTGTTTTTT.

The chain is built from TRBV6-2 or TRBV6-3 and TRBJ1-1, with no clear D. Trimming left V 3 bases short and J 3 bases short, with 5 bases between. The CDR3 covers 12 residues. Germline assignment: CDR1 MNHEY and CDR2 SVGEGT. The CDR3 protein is CASSYVYTEAFF. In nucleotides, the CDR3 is TGTGCCAGCAGTTATGTCTACACTGAAGCTTTCTTT.

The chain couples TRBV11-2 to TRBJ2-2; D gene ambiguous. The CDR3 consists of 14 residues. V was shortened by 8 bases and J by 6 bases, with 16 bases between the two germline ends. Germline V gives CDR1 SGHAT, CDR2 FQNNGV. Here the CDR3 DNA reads TGTGCCAGCCTCACCGTCTTGGTTCCCGGGGAGCTGTTTTTT. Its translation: CASLTVLVPGELFF.

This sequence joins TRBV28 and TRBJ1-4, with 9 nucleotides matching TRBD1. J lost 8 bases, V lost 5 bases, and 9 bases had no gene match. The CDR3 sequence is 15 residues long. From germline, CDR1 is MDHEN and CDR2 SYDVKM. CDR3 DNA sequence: TGTGCCAGCAGTGTCACCGGGACAGGGAGCGAAAAACTGTTTTTT. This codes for CASSVTGTGSEKLFF.

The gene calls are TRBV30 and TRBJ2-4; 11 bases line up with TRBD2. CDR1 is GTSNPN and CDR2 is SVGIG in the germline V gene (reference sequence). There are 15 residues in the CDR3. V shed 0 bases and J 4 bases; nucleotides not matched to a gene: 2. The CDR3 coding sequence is TGTGCCTGGAGTGTTGGACTAGCGGGTAAAAACATTCAGTACTTC. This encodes CAWSVGLAGKNIQYF.

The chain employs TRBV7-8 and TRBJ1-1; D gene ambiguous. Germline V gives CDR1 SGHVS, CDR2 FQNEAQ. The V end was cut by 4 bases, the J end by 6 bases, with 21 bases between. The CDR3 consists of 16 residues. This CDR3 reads CASSSPFGRVAPEAFF. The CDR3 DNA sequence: TGTGCCAGCAGCTCCCCCTTTGGGAGGGTAGCCCCTGAAGCTTTCTTT.

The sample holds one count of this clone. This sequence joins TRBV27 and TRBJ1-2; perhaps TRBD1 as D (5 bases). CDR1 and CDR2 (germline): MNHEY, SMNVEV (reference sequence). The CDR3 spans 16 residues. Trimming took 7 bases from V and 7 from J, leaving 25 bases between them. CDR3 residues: CASKLIEGTASGGYTF. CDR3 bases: TGTGCCAGCAAGCTTATCGAGGGGACCGCGTCCGGTGGCTACACCTTC.

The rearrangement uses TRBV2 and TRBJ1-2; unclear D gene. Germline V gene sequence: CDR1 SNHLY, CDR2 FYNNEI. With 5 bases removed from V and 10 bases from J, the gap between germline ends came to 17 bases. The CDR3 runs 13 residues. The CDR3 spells CASSRPNPPTYTF. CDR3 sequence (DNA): TGTGCCAGCAGTCGTCCAAACCCCCCAACCTACACCTTC.